The sequence of this T cell receptor beta chain was determined in a study of shared T cell receptors in the human thymus. Sequenced by immunoSEQ multiplex PCR; TCRdb stores in-frame clones only, minus some. The data show hundreds of thousands of clones, roughly 90% seen once. The CDR3 consists of 15 residues. Germline loops: CDR1 MNHEY, CDR2 SMNVEV (reference sequence). V was trimmed by 6 bases and J by 2 bases, leaving 16 bases between them. In addition, the sample was reused for a study of human thymus T cells.

The chain recombines TRBV27 with TRBJ2-5, with D hard to call. Sequenced input: thymocytes. This receptor was identified in a boy under two years old with a congenital heart defect. The CDR3 loop reads CASSRRGNKQETQYF. CDR3 sequence (DNA): TGTGCCAGCAGCCGGCGCGGCAACAAACAAGAGACCCAGTACTTC.